This T cell receptor beta chain was identified in a study of cytomegalovirus exposure and HLA in healthy donors. Study outcomes and limitations: A later analysis linked a missense DCLRE1C variant to TCR beta V- and J-gene trimming. In presence/absence analyses, roughly uniform sequencing depth across donors was assumed. Using the classifier, cytomegalovirus status was reportedly diagnosed with high specificity and sensitivity.

The CDR3 extends over 18 residues, inclusive of both ends. The V gene's germline CDR1 is SQVTM and CDR2 ANQGSEA. PCR primers comprised 60 Vbeta and 13 Jbeta primers. Authors' processing steps: The authors later counted 70 million to 85 million unique TCR beta chains, roughly 10 million of them shared. Profiling relied on immunoSEQ multiplex PCR, and the TCRdb table lists in-frame clones only, not all of them. That table supplies the V and J calls and clone size; D and trimming were determined from the DNA. The record lists around 71,000 clones, of which the ten most abundant hold roughly 1.7%. As regards this clone: The antigen remains undetermined. The DNA is omitted, as the CDR3 cannot be located on it reliably, and the CDR3 follows TCRdb's listing.

The chain carries TRBV29-1 and TRBJ1-2; the table's TRBD1 call for D was not verified on the DNA. Sequencing was done on a sample of PBMCs. The receptor comes from a woman younger than 45 in good health and CMV-seronegative. The CDR3: CSPRVDPATGAGGYGCTF.